A single sample is the source of the 14 T cell receptor beta chains below, sequenced in a study of T cells in Graves' hyperthyroidism and ophthalmopathy. Amplification yielded TCR beta CDR3 regions, with RNA transcripts as the source. HTBI primers drove first-round RT-PCR of the TCR CDR3. Using its own MiXCR run on the multiplex PCR reads, TCRdb lists one record per CDR3 protein. The sample lists about 280,000 distinct CDR3 sequences; less than 30% were seen once. The specimen sequenced was blood. The receptor source for this set is a man in his forties or fifties with Graves' hyperthyroidism that later progressed to Graves' ophthalmopathy.

This clonotype was seen many times. The V and J genes are TRBV12-3 or TRBV12-4 and TRBJ1-3; D might be TRBD1 (5 bases). This CDR3 region has 14 residues. V gave up 7 bases and J gave up 11 bases, with 21 bases separating them. CDR3 region: CASNPTVRTPSIYF. The CDR3 DNA sequence: TGTGCCAGCAATCCGACAGTGAGGACCCCCTCCATATATTTT.

This clonotype was detected a few times. Written as DNA, the CDR3 is TGTGCCAGCAGCTTAGATGGCCCGCGCTACGAGCAGTACTTC. It yields the protein CASSLDGPRYEQYF. This sequence joins TRBV11-2 and TRBJ2-7; D is unresolved. Per the germline V gene, CDR1 is SGHAT and CDR2 is FQNNGV. The CDR3 is 14 residues long. V was clipped by 0 bases and J by 3 bases, with 9 bases between them.

The table lists this clonotype with many counts. The chain links TRBV19 to TRBJ1-1, with D perhaps matching TRBD1 (5 bases). The germline CDR1 and CDR2 sequences are LNHDA and SQIVND (reference sequence). Trimming shortened V by 7 bases and J by 4 bases, and 19 bases separated the two germline ends. The CDR3 is made up of 15 amino acids. The CDR3, as DNA: TGTGCCAGTATCAGGTATTCAGGGAGGGGCACTGAAGCTTTCTTT. It translates to CASIRYSGRGTEAFF.

The table lists this clonotype with many counts. The chain uses TRBV12-3 or TRBV12-4 and TRBJ1-2; 7 nucleotides align to TRBD1. The junction had 12 bases not matched to a gene; V was cut back by 3 bases and J by 8 bases. CDR3 size: 15 residues. CDR3 DNA sequence: TGTGCCAGCAGTTTTAATATGGACAGGATGTTAGGCTACACCTTC. Its protein is CASSFNMDRMLGYTF.

The chain combines TRBV20-1 with TRBJ1-2; 8 nucleotides match TRBD1. There are 13 residues in the CDR3. Per the germline V gene, CDR1 is DFQATT and CDR2 is SNEGSKA (reference sequence). The V gene end was trimmed by 4 bases and the J gene end by 7 bases; junction bases not matched to a gene: 8. The CDR3 here is CSATNRGTVGYTF. CDR3 coding DNA: TGCAGTGCTACAAACAGGGGGACTGTTGGCTACACCTTC.

This clonotype was counted many times. A read error may account for a junction end that differs from germline. CDR3 in DNA: TGTGCCAGCAGTCCGACGCTTCTCTATGGCTGCACCTTC. Amino acids: CASSPTLLYGCTF. The chain has TRBV12-3 or TRBV12-4 and TRBJ1-2, with D unresolved. This CDR3 contains 13 residues.

The gene calls are TRBV20-1 and TRBJ1-2, with 10 nucleotides matching TRBD1. The junction had 4 bases not matched to a gene; V was cut back by 0 bases and J by 3 bases. The CDR3 contains 15 residues. CDR1 DFQATT and CDR2 SNEGSKA come from the germline V gene (reference sequence). The CDR3 DNA reads as TGCAGTGCTAGAGATTTGACAGGGGGCGACTATGGCTACACCTTC. Its translation: CSARDLTGGDYGYTF.

This clonotype was recorded once. The CDR3 nucleotides read TGTGCCAGCAGCTTAGTGGGCGGGGCCCCTGGGGCCAACGTCCTGACTTTC. It specifies CASSLVGGAPGANVLTF. The rearrangement uses TRBV7-6 and TRBJ2-6, with D perhaps TRBD2 (6 bases). V lost 1 base to trimming and J lost 2 bases, with 12 bases between them. CDR1 and CDR2 from the germline V gene are SGHVS and FNYEAQ. The CDR3 is made up of 17 amino acids.

Ten or more counts support this clonotype. The DNA for the CDR3 is TGCAGCGTTGAAGATCCCCGGACAGGGCCCACGTACTTC. This gives the protein CSVEDPRTGPTYF. The J gene is TRBJ2-5, the V gene TRBV29-1; 8 bases are a match to TRBD1. Germline lookup yields CDR1 SQVTM and CDR2 ANQGSEA. This CDR3 region has 13 residues. J gave up 13 bases and V 0 bases, and 10 bases lay outside the gene matches.

This clonotype was recorded many times. CDR3: CSAGVSGTGGGEQYF. CDR3 nucleotides: TGCAGTGCTGGGGTATCCGGGACAGGGGGCGGCGAGCAGTACTTC. The rearrangement links TRBV20-1 to TRBJ2-7; 12 nucleotides match TRBD1. The CDR3 sequence is 15 residues long. Trimming at V came to 5 bases and at J to 6 bases, leaving 11 bases not matched to a gene. Germline values: CDR1 DFQATT, CDR2 SNEGSKA (reference sequence).

This clonotype was counted ten times or more. The chain has TRBV15 and TRBJ2-5; D gene unclear. Between the trimmed V and J ends, which lost 1 base and 5 bases, there was a span of 11 bases. Germline assignment: CDR1 LNHNV and CDR2 YYDKDF (reference sequence). There are 14 residues in the CDR3. In DNA, the CDR3 is TGTGCCACCAGCAGAGGGGGTTTCCGCGAGACCCAGTACTTC. Amino acids: CATSRGGFRETQYF.

This clonotype was recorded many times. V gene TRBV20-1 combines with J gene TRBJ2-3; the D gene is possibly TRBD1 (5 bases). The CDR3 contains 13 residues. Trimming stripped 5 bases from V and 4 bases from J, with 13 bases between. Germline V CDR1 and CDR2: DFQATT, SNEGSKA (reference sequence). The CDR3 DNA sequence: TGCAGTGCTCGGACACCTATCCCAGATACGCAGTATTTT. The encoded protein is CSARTPIPDTQYF.

The J gene is TRBJ2-7, the V gene TRBV6-1; 11 bases are a match to TRBD2. The CDR3 runs to 15 residues. The V segment lost 6 bases and the J segment 4 bases; nucleotides outside the gene matches: 8. Germline CDR1 MNHNS, CDR2 SASEGT. CDR3: CASSNSGRAQYEQYF. As DNA, the CDR3 is TGTGCCAGCAGCAATAGCGGGAGGGCCCAATACGAGCAGTACTTC.

In this sample, this clonotype turned up many times. V and J are TRBV3-1 and TRBJ1-3; 7 bases agree with TRBD1. Per the germline V gene, CDR1 is LGHDT and CDR2 is YNNKEL (reference sequence). CDR3 length: 13 amino acids. Unmatched junction bases numbered 3, after V lost 3 bases and J lost 7 bases. The CDR3 loop reads CASSQTGWNTIYF. CDR3 coding DNA: TGTGCCAGCAGCCAGACAGGGTGGAACACCATATATTTT.